These 20 T cell receptor beta chains came from one sample sequenced in a study of T cell changes during pregnancy in multiple sclerosis. Sequencing was performed with immunoSEQ multiplex PCR; in TCRdb, only in-frame clones are kept and a portion is missing. The sample yields about 74,000 clones, under 95% seen once. Specimen: peripheral blood, collected in the third trimester of pregnancy. Receptors originate from a female donor with multiple sclerosis, enrolled in a pregnancy study.

The chain has TRBV6-6 and TRBJ1-2, with TRBD1 matching over 7 bases. This CDR3 spans 15 amino acids. CDR1 MNHNY and CDR2 SVGAGI come from the germline V gene (reference sequence). The trim removed 7 bases at V and 7 bases at J, leaving 15 bases unmatched. This CDR3 is CASTEHRGRLFGYTF. The CDR3 DNA reads TGTGCCAGCACCGAACATAGGGGGCGTCTCTTTGGCTACACCTTC.

The V call is TRBV10-3, the J call TRBJ2-1; TRBD2 matches 8 bases. The CDR3 has 19 amino acids. Per germline, CDR1 ENHRY and CDR2 SYGVKD. The V segment lost 3 bases and the J segment 4 bases; nucleotides outside the gene matches: 17. CDR3 in amino acids: CAISESGGPTRAFYNEQFF. The CDR3 DNA reads as TGTGCCATCAGTGAAAGCGGGGGCCCCACAAGAGCGTTTTACAATGAGCAGTTCTTC.

This clone is a singleton in its sample. The rearrangement uses TRBV18 and TRBJ1-2, with a tentative D call TRBD1 (6 bases). V was pared by 3 bases and J by 8 bases, with 10 bases between. This CDR3 contains 12 residues. CDR1 and CDR2 (germline): KGHSH, LQKENI. The CDR3 DNA follows: TGTGCCAGCTCACCCGACAGGCGCGGCTACACCTTC. Its protein is CASSPDRRGYTF.

The V call is TRBV15, the J call TRBJ1-2; possibly TRBD1 for D (6 bases). The germline V and J ends were trimmed by 6 bases and 4 bases, with 12 bases remaining between them. The CDR3 loop spans 13 amino acids. Germline V gene data show CDR1 as LNHNV and CDR2 as YYDKDF (reference sequence). CDR3 DNA: TGTGCCACCAGGAGGATAGGGGGCTATGGCTACACCTTC. This translates into CATRRIGGYGYTF.

The rearrangement joins TRBV7-8 to TRBJ2-3; D may be TRBD2 (7 bases). V was trimmed by 7 bases and J by 0 bases, leaving 23 bases between them. CDR1 is SGHVS and CDR2 is FQNEAQ in the germline V gene. This CDR3 has 18 residues. Here the CDR3 DNA reads TGTGCCAGCATCCCGGACCCGGGGGCTAGCGGTAGCACAGATACGCAGTATTTT. Translated, it gives CASIPDPGASGSTDTQYF.

V is TRBV15 and J is TRBJ2-3, with D hard to call. In germline, CDR1 is LNHNV, CDR2 YYDKDF (reference sequence). Trimming stripped 4 bases from V and 6 bases from J, with 17 bases between. CDR3 length: 15 amino acids. The CDR3 loop reads CATSTPSRRADTQYF. CDR3 sequence (DNA): TGTGCCACCAGCACCCCGTCGCGGCGTGCCGATACGCAGTATTTT.

The chain couples TRBV11-1 to TRBJ1-1; 10 bases agree with TRBD1. This CDR3 comprises 15 residues. Germline trimming cut 3 bases from V and 3 bases from J; bases unmatched to any gene: 4. The germline V gene has CDR1 SGHAT and CDR2 FQDESV (reference sequence). The CDR3: CASSFIGQGDTEAFF. The CDR3 DNA is TGTGCCAGCAGCTTCATAGGACAGGGGGACACTGAAGCTTTCTTT.

The V gene is TRBV7-2, the J gene TRBJ1-2; D ambiguous. This CDR3 contains 14 residues. Trimming removed 6 bases at V and 8 bases at J, with 19 bases between. Germline assignment: CDR1 SGHTA and CDR2 FQGNSA. CDR3 region: CASRPNPLGGGYTF. DNA for the CDR3: TGTGCCAGCAGACCTAACCCCCTCGGCGGAGGCTACACCTTC.

This chain joins TRBV11-2 and TRBJ1-4; the D is unclear. This CDR3 comprises 14 residues. Germline V gives CDR1 SGHAT, CDR2 FQNNGV. The V gene lost 6 bases and the J gene lost 5 bases, with 13 bases spanning the gap. CDR3 DNA: TGTGCCAGCAGTTTTACTCTTCGGAATGAAAAACTGTTTTTT. This gives the protein CASSFTLRNEKLFF.

This clone has just a few counts. V usage is TRBV30 and J usage is TRBJ2-5; TRBD1 might be the D (5 bases). Germline CDR1 is GTSNPN and CDR2 is SVGIG (reference sequence). The ends were cut back, 0 bases at V and 4 bases at J, with 9 bases in the middle. The CDR3 covers 13 residues. The CDR3 is CAWSVRVRETQYF. The CDR3 DNA reads as TGTGCCTGGAGTGTCAGGGTCAGAGAGACCCAGTACTTC.

V usage is TRBV5-1 and J usage is TRBJ2-3, with TRBD1 as a possible D gene (5 bases). V shed 0 bases and J shed 2 bases, with 7 bases lying between them. Per germline, CDR1 SGHRS and CDR2 YFSETQ. This CDR3 has 14 amino acids. The DNA of the CDR3 is TGCGCCAGCAGCTTGGTACAGGCCACAGATACGCAGTATTTT. It specifies CASSLVQATDTQYF. Full variable domain (missing parts from reference TRBV5-1 and TRBJ2-3): KAGVTQTPRYLIKTRGQQVTLSCSPISGHRSVSWYQQTPGQGLQFLFEYFSETQRNKGNFPGRFSGRQFSNSRSEMNVSTLELGDSALYLCASSLVQATDTQYFGPGTRLTVL.

This chain uses TRBV20-1 with TRBJ1-1; D is unresolved. CDR3 length: 11 amino acids. In germline, CDR1 is DFQATT, CDR2 SNEGSKA (reference sequence). Trimming removed 4 bases at V and 7 bases at J, with 10 bases between. CDR3 residues: CSAIWTGEAFF. The CDR3 bases are TGCAGTGCTATCTGGACTGGTGAAGCTTTCTTT.

This chain connects TRBV5-1 to TRBJ2-7; TRBD1 aligns across 7 bases. Germline CDR1 is SGHRS and CDR2 is YFSETQ. The CDR3 consists of 15 residues. V lost 3 bases, J lost 2 bases, and 8 bases stayed unmatched. CDR3 residues: CASSSETGSPYEQYF. The CDR3 region has the DNA TGCGCCAGCAGCTCGGAGACAGGGAGTCCCTACGAGCAGTACTTC.

This chain joins TRBV5-1 and TRBJ2-7, with 7 bases that match TRBD1. Per germline, CDR1 SGHRS and CDR2 YFSETQ. CDR3 length equals 15 residues. The ends lost 3 bases at V and 2 bases at J; junction bases unmatched: 8. Written as DNA, the CDR3 is TGCGCCAGCAGCTCGTACCCAGGACAGGCCTACGAGCAGTACTTC. Protein product: CASSSYPGQAYEQYF. The variable domain in full, with the rest retrieved from reference TRBV5-1 and TRBJ2-7, is KAGVTQTPRYLIKTRGQQVTLSCSPISGHRSVSWYQQTPGQGLQFLFEYFSETQRNKGNFPGRFSGRQFSNSRSEMNVSTLELGDSALYLCASSSYPGQAYEQYFGPGTRLTVT.

This clone showed up just a few times. The chain joins TRBV7-2 to TRBJ1-6; no clear D gene. Per germline, CDR1 SGHTA and CDR2 FQGNSA. The CDR3 consists of 12 residues. With 2 bases removed from V and 7 bases from J, the gap between germline ends came to 3 bases. As DNA, the CDR3 is TGTGCCAGCAGCTTACTAAATTCACCCCTCCACTTT. This encodes CASSLLNSPLHF.

The chain recombines TRBV30 with TRBJ1-5; perhaps TRBD1 as D (6 bases). The CDR3 is 13 residues long. The germline CDR1 and CDR2 sequences are GTSNPN and SVGIG (reference sequence). V lost 1 base and J lost 7, with 11 bases in between. This CDR3 is CAWSGGGRQPQHF. CDR3 in DNA: TGTGCCTGGAGTGGGGGGGGGCGGCAGCCCCAGCATTTT.

The chain combines TRBV5-1 with TRBJ2-3; the match to TRBD2 covers 14 bases. This CDR3 is built from 19 residues. CDR1 and CDR2 from the germline V gene are SGHRS and YFSETQ. V trimming: 4 bases; J trimming: 0 bases; junction bases outside the gene matches: 10. The CDR3 region is CASSEGLAGGSWSTDTQYF. For the CDR3, the DNA is TGCGCCAGCAGCGAAGGACTAGCGGGGGGCTCATGGAGCACAGATACGCAGTATTTT.

V usage is TRBV11-2 and J usage is TRBJ1-1; tentatively, D is TRBD1 (5 bases). This CDR3 spans 16 amino acids. The V gene lost 3 bases and the J gene lost 6 bases, with 20 bases spanning the gap. Germline CDR1 reads SGHAT; CDR2 reads FQNNGV. CDR3 sequence: CASSFTSAGTAPEAFF. For the CDR3, the DNA is TGTGCCAGCAGCTTTACATCTGCTGGGACTGCTCCTGAAGCTTTCTTT.

The chain couples TRBV29-1 to TRBJ2-7; tentative D call: TRBD1 (5 bases). Per germline, CDR1 SQVTM and CDR2 ANQGSEA. Deletions cut 6 bases from V and 3 bases from J, with 12 bases between. This CDR3 is built from 12 residues. In DNA form, the CDR3 reads TGCAGCGTAGCACAGGAAGGCTACGAGCAGTACTTC. Its translation is CSVAQEGYEQYF.

This rearrangement joins TRBV11-3 to TRBJ1-1, with 7 bases aligning to TRBD1. CDR3 length: 13 residues. The germline V gene has CDR1 SGHNT and CDR2 YENEEA. Germline trimming cut 8 bases from V and 2 bases from J; bases unmatched to any gene: 5. The CDR3 nucleotides are TGTGCCAGCGCCCGGGACAGTAACACTGAAGCTTTCTTT. It codes for CASARDSNTEAFF.